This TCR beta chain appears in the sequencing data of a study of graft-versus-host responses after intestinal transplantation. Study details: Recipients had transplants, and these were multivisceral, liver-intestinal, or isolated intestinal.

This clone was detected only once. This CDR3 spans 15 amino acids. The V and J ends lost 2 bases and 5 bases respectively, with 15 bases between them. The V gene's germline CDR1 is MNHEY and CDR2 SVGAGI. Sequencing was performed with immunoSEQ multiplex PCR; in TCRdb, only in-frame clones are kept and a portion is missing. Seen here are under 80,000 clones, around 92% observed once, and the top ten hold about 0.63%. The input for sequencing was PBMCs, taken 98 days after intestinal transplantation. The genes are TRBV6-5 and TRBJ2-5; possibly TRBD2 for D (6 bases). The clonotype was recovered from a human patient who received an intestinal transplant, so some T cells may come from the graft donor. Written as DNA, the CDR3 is TGTGCCAGCAGTTACCAGTTGGGGGGACGGGAGACCCAGTACTTC. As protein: CASSYQLGGRETQYF.